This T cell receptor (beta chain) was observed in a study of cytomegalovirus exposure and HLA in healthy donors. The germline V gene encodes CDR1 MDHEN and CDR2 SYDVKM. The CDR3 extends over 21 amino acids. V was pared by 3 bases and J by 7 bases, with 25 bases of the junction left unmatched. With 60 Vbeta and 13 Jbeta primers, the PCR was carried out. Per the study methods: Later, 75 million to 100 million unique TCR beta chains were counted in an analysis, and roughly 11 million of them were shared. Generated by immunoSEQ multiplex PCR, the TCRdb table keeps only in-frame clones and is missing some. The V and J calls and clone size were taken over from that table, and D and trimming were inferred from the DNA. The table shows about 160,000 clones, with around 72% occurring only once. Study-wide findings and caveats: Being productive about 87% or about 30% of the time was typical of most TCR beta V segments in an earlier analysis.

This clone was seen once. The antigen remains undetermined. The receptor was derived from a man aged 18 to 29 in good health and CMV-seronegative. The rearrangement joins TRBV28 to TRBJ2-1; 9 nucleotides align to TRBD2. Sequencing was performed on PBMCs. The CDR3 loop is CASSFPAGASGTRTAPNEQFF. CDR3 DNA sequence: TGTGCCAGCAGTTTTCCGGCTGGGGCTAGCGGGACGCGAACGGCACCAAATGAGCAGTTCTTC.